Listed here is a single T cell receptor beta chain. Its antigen is still unknown. This sample is drawn from a study of post-analysis software for immune sequencing data. Study at large: There were relapsing-remitting, secondary progressive and progressive-relapsing multiple sclerosis among the disease courses included. Study outcomes and limitations: TRBV segments more frequent in patients than in controls numbered five and included TRBV5-6, TRBV5-1 and TRBV20-1. Significantly lower normalized Chao1 diversity was found in patients with multiple sclerosis relative to controls.

This CDR3 region has 15 residues. Germline CDR1 MDHEN, CDR2 SYDVKM. The V end lost 7 bases, the J end lost 2 bases, and 18 bases lay between the germline ends. Unique molecular identifiers were carried by the TCR beta cDNA libraries. TCRdb ran MiXCR on the PCR reads and lists one entry per CDR3 protein. The data hold hundreds of thousands of distinct CDR3 sequences, with 30% observed a single time. The chain employs TRBV28 and TRBJ2-7; possibly TRBD1 or TRBD2 for D (5 bases each). Specimen: blood. The receptor's source is a girl aged 10 to 17 with multiple sclerosis. CDR3 in DNA: TGTGCCAGCACCGACGAGGCTGGGGGAACCTACGAGCAGTACTTC. It specifies CASTDEAGGTYEQYF.